This T cell receptor beta chain is drawn from a study of cytomegalovirus exposure and HLA in healthy donors. Points from the study as a whole: Reports indicated that the classifier achieved high specificity and sensitivity in diagnosing cytomegalovirus status. Indistinguishable V segments, including TRBV6-2 and TRBV6-3, were excluded. Confirmation in vitro established that a few CMV-associated chains were specific for CMV antigens.

The PCR employed 60 Vbeta primers together with 13 Jbeta primers. Generated by immunoSEQ multiplex PCR, the TCRdb table keeps only in-frame clones and is missing some. The repertoire holds approximately 38,000 clones, with about 79% as singletons. Donors likely had unrecorded immune exposures despite being nominally healthy when sampled. Comments on this clone: The antigen remains unidentified.

CDR3 size: 13 residues. V lost 8 bases, J lost 9 bases, and 12 bases stayed unmatched. CDR1 and CDR2 from the germline V gene are MDHEN and SYDVKM. The rearrangement uses TRBV28 and TRBJ1-2, with 7 bases aligning to TRBD1. The sequence was obtained from a woman under 30 in good health and CMV-seronegative. Material: PBMCs. The CDR3 bases are TGTGCCAGCGCTGAAGACAGGGCTGGGCGCTACACCTTC. As protein: CASAEDRAGRYTF.